The 28 T cell receptor beta chains below all came from one sample that was sequenced in a study of OX40 agonist ivuxolimab in advanced cancers. Some clones are missing from TCRdb's copy, which holds only in-frame ones; the method was immunoSEQ multiplex PCR. The sample lists about 59,000 clones, roughly 84% seen once, with around 30% in the top ten. Sequencing used CD4+ or CD8+ T cells sorted from blood, obtained in a trial of the OX40 agonist ivuxolimab. The receptors shown here come from an adult with an advanced solid tumor such as melanoma, head and neck, liver or kidney cancer.

This clone was observed a few times. The genes are TRBV28 and TRBJ1-5, with D perhaps matching TRBD1 (6 bases). CDR3 length: 14 residues. The germline CDR1 and CDR2 sequences are MDHEN and SYDVKM. With 6 bases removed from V and 1 base from J, the gap between germline ends came to 10 bases. In DNA, the CDR3 is TGTGCCAGCAGACGACAGGCCAGCAATCAGCCCCAGCATTTT. It specifies CASRRQASNQPQHF.

This clone is labeled medium-sized (0.01 to 0.1%). J is TRBJ2-7 and V is TRBV5-4; D not certain. Per the germline V gene, CDR1 is SGHNT and CDR2 is YYREEE (reference sequence). Between the trimmed V and J ends, which lost 4 bases and 2 bases, there was a span of 10 bases. This CDR3 comprises 13 residues. The CDR3 sequence: CASSVDATYEQYF. In DNA, the CDR3 is TGTGCCAGCAGCGTCGACGCTACCTACGAGCAGTACTTC.

A note on this clone: This likely reflects a read error, since a far larger clone is one base away. The V and J genes are TRBV5-2 and TRBJ2-7. TRBV5-2 is a listed pseudogene. The CDR3 has 16 residues. The CDR3 sequence is CASSQESALERSEQYF. The DNA of the CDR3 is TGTGCCAGCAGCCAAGAATCGGCCCTCGAACGGTCTGAGCAGTACTTC.

The V call is TRBV19, the J call TRBJ1-1, with D possibly being TRBD1 (6 bases). Germline V gene lookup returns CDR1 LNHDA and CDR2 SQIVND (reference sequence). V lost 3 bases and J 6 bases, leaving 14 bases between the germline ends. This CDR3 region has 14 residues. The CDR3 loop is CASSIRGGLAEAFF. The DNA of the CDR3 is TGTGCCAGTAGTATTCGTGGGGGCCTTGCTGAAGCTTTCTTT. The full variable domain, in which reference TRBV19 and TRBJ1-1 provide the parts outside the CDR3, is DGGITQSPKYLFRKEGQNVTLSCEQNLNHDAMYWYRQDPGQGLRLIYYSQIVNDFQKGDIAEGYSVSREKKESFPLTVTSAQKNPTAFYLCASSIRGGLAEAFFGQGTRLTVV.

The chain couples TRBV27 to TRBJ2-5; no reliable D call. Trimming cost V 0 bases and J 0 bases, with 5 bases left between them. The CDR3 is made up of 14 amino acids. Looked up from germline, CDR1 is MNHEY and CDR2 is SMNVEV (reference sequence). The CDR3 here is CASSLSGYQETQYF. The CDR3 DNA follows: TGTGCCAGCAGTTTATCGGGGTACCAAGAGACCCAGTACTTC.

The rearrangement links TRBV30 to TRBJ2-7, with TRBD2 identical over 14 bases. Germline CDR1 GTSNPN, CDR2 SVGIG (reference sequence). The CDR3 contains 16 residues. The J segment lost 6 bases and the V segment lost 2 bases, leaving 9 bases of the junction unmatched. CDR3 sequence reads: CAWSPPGLAGDGEQYF. CDR3 coding DNA: TGTGCCTGGAGTCCCCCGGGACTAGCGGGAGACGGCGAGCAGTACTTC.

This chain joins TRBV7-2 and TRBJ1-5; 8 bases match TRBD1. This CDR3 contains 15 residues. CDR1 is SGHTA, CDR2 FQGNSA, per germline. V gave up 0 bases and J gave up 6 bases; unmatched junction bases: 4. The CDR3 sequence is CASSLALGQGQPQHF. The DNA for the CDR3 is TGTGCCAGCAGCTTAGCGCTCGGACAGGGTCAGCCCCAGCATTTT. Supplemented by reference TRBV7-2 and TRBJ1-5, the full variable domain reads GAGVSQSPSNKVTEKGKDVELRCDPISGHTALYWYRQSLGQGLEFLIYFQGNSAPDKSGLPSDRFSAERTGGSVSTLTIQRTQQEDSAVYLCASSLALGQGQPQHFGDGTRLSIL.

The chain couples TRBV19 to TRBJ1-1, with 11 bases that match TRBD1. Germline trimming cut 5 bases from V and 0 bases from J; bases unmatched to any gene: 11. The CDR3 consists of 18 residues. Germline-derived CDR1 and CDR2 are LNHDA and SQIVND (reference sequence). CDR3 region: CASSLRRDRGFMNTEAFF. The DNA of the CDR3 is TGTGCCAGTAGTCTCCGCCGGGACAGGGGGTTTATGAACACTGAAGCTTTCTTT.

The chain has TRBV28 and TRBJ2-3; TRBD1 matches 8 bases. This CDR3 spans 13 amino acids. Germline trimming cut 7 bases from V and 6 bases from J; bases unmatched to any gene: 6. CDR1 and CDR2 (germline): MDHEN, SYDVKM. CDR3 coding DNA: TGTGCCAGCAATAGACAGGGGTCTGATACGCAGTATTTT. Protein product: CASNRQGSDTQYF.

The genes are TRBV13 and TRBJ2-1; D gene ambiguous. The CDR3 covers 15 residues. Per the germline V gene, CDR1 is PRHDT and CDR2 is FYEKMQ (reference sequence). V gave up 8 bases and J gave up 0 bases, with 14 bases separating them. CDR3 bases: TGTGCCAGCGGCGCAGTAAGAGACTCCTACAATGAGCAGTTCTTC. Its translation is CASGAVRDSYNEQFF.

The chain joins TRBV10-2 to TRBJ2-7; tentatively, D is TRBD2 (6 bases). V was shortened by 3 bases and J by 9 bases, with 12 bases between the two germline ends. Germline values: CDR1 WSHSY, CDR2 SAAADI. The CDR3 has 12 amino acids. The CDR3 DNA reads TGCGCCAGCAGTGAAACCCGGACTACGCAGTACTTC. Translating gives CASSETRTTQYF.

The chain recombines TRBV2 with TRBJ1-6, with TRBD1 as a possible D gene (6 bases). This CDR3 is 14 amino acids long. CDR1 and CDR2 from the germline V gene are SNHLY and FYNNEI. V shed 7 bases and J shed 10 bases, with 17 bases lying between them. The CDR3 is CASNLGGAGSPLHF. DNA of the CDR3: TGTGCCAGCAATTTAGGGGGGGCGGGGTCACCCCTCCACTTT. Complete variable domain (other parts from reference TRBV2 and TRBJ1-6): EPEVTQTPSHQVTQMGQEVILRCVPISNHLYFYWYRQILGQKVEFLVSFYNNEISEKSEIFDDQFSVERPDGSNFTLKIRSTKLEDSAMYFCASNLGGAGSPLHFGNGTRLTVT.

The chain is built from TRBV5-1 and TRBJ1-1; no reliable D call. The CDR3 consists of 14 residues. With 1 base removed from V and 2 bases from J, the gap between germline ends came to 9 bases. Germline loops: CDR1 SGHRS, CDR2 YFSETQ. This CDR3 reads CASSLQDGNTEAFF. The CDR3 bases are TGCGCCAGCAGCTTGCAGGATGGAAACACTGAAGCTTTCTTT.

This chain connects TRBV27 to TRBJ2-3; possibly TRBD1 for D (5 bases). The CDR3 is 14 residues long. Germline V gene data show CDR1 as MNHEY and CDR2 as SMNVEV (reference sequence). V was cut by 4 bases and J by 2 bases, with 10 bases left in between. CDR3 sequence (DNA): TGTGCCAGCAGTTGGCAGGGTTTCACAGATACGCAGTATTTT. It encodes CASSWQGFTDTQYF.

In its sample, this clone was seen a few times. The chain combines TRBV23-1 with TRBJ2-5; TRBD2 aligns across 7 bases. TRBV23-1 is reported as an ORF; its role is uncertain. This CDR3 contains 15 residues. Losses at the gene ends were 6 bases for V and 3 bases for J; bases not matched to a gene: 10. The DNA for the CDR3 is TGCGCCAGCAGAAAAGCGGGACGGCGGAAAGAGACCCAGTACTTC. Amino acid sequence: CASRKAGRRKETQYF.

V usage is TRBV9 and J usage is TRBJ1-2; D call uncertain. The CDR3 is 11 residues long. The V gene's germline CDR1 is SGDLS and CDR2 YYNGEE. V lost 3 bases to trimming and J lost 2 bases, with 2 bases between them. As DNA, the CDR3 is TGTGCCAGCAGCGCCAACTATGGCTACACCTTC. It translates to CASSANYGYTF.

This chain joins TRBV30 and TRBJ1-1; possibly TRBD1 for D (5 bases). Trimming took off 7 bases at V and 2 bases at J, with 23 bases between the two ends. The CDR3 length is 16 residues. Per germline, CDR1 GTSNPN and CDR2 SVGIG (reference sequence). DNA of the CDR3: TGTGCCTTAACACCTACCTCTCAGGGCCCAAACACTGAAGCTTTCTTT. Translation: CALTPTSQGPNTEAFF. The variable domain in full, completed from reference TRBV30 and TRBJ1-1, reads SQTIHQWPATLVQPVGSPLSLECTVEGTSNPNLYWYRQAAGRGLQLLFYSVGIGQISSEVPQNLSASRPQDRQFILSSKKLLLSDSGFYLCALTPTSQGPNTEAFFGQGTRLTVV.

This clone was recorded only once. CDR3 DNA sequence: TGTGCCAGCAGTTCCACAAACAGGGGGCTAGCCGGGGAGCTGTTTTTT. It yields the protein CASSSTNRGLAGELFF. This chain joins TRBV28 and TRBJ2-2; 9 bases map to TRBD1. Germline-derived CDR1 and CDR2 are MDHEN and SYDVKM. The CDR3 consists of 16 residues. J was trimmed by 6 bases and V by 4 bases; bases with no gene match: 9.

The chain links TRBV19 to TRBJ1-6; D gene ambiguous. The CDR3 spans 12 residues. Germline CDR1 and CDR2: LNHDA and SQIVND (reference sequence). V lost 5 bases and J lost 5, with 4 bases in between. The CDR3 DNA is TGTGCCAGTAGTTTAAATAATTCACCCCTCCACTTT. Translation gives CASSLNNSPLHF.

The chain is built from TRBV9 and TRBJ1-6; the match to TRBD1 covers 9 bases. Trimming at V came to 4 bases and at J to 9 bases, leaving 8 bases not matched to a gene. The germline gives CDR1 SGDLS, CDR2 YYNGEE. The CDR3 covers 15 residues. CDR3 in amino acids: CASSPRTGASSPLHF. The CDR3 DNA is TGTGCCAGCAGCCCGCGGACAGGGGCAAGTTCACCCCTCCACTTT.

V gene TRBV6-1 combines with J gene TRBJ1-3; possible D gene TRBD1, 6 bases. With 7 bases removed from V and 0 bases from J, the gap between germline ends came to 13 bases. Germline V gene sequence: CDR1 MNHNS, CDR2 SASEGT. The CDR3 covers 15 residues. CDR3 region: CASKRQADSGNTIYF. The CDR3 DNA reads as TGTGCCAGCAAGAGACAGGCAGACTCTGGAAACACCATATATTTT.

The chain combines TRBV7-6 with TRBJ2-1; 9 positions agree with TRBD2. CDR1 is SGHVS, CDR2 FNYEAQ, per germline. The CDR3 is 20 amino acids. J lost 1 base, V lost 3 bases, and 16 bases had no gene match. The CDR3 loop reads CASSFPAGGQEDGSYNEQFF. CDR3 in DNA: TGTGCCAGCAGCTTCCCAGCGGGAGGCCAAGAAGACGGTTCCTACAATGAGCAGTTCTTC. The variable domain in full, completed from reference TRBV7-6 and TRBJ2-1, reads GAGVSQSPRYKVTKRGQDVALRCDPISGHVSLYWYRQALGQGPEFLTYFNYEAQQDKSGLPNDRFSAERPEGSISTLTIQRTEQRDSAMYRCASSFPAGGQEDGSYNEQFFGPGTRLTVL.

The chain combines TRBV9 with TRBJ1-3; D is unclear. Trimming left V 3 bases short and J 4 bases short, with 8 bases between. The CDR3 extends over 13 amino acids. The germline V gene encodes CDR1 SGDLS and CDR2 YYNGEE. The CDR3 DNA sequence: TGTGCCAGCAGCGCAACGTTAGGAAACACCATATATTTT. This gives the protein CASSATLGNTIYF. The variable domain in full, completed from reference TRBV9 and TRBJ1-3, reads DSGVTQTPKHLITATGQRVTLRCSPRSGDLSVYWYQQSLDQGLQFLIQYYNGEERAKGNILERFSAQQFPDLHSELNLSSLELGDSALYFCASSATLGNTIYFGEGSWLTVV.

The V and J genes are TRBV5-4 and TRBJ2-5, with D uncertain. The J call is uncertain, as TRBJ2-7 better fits the DNA end. The CDR3 spans 13 residues. Germline CDR1 SGHNT, CDR2 YYREEE (reference sequence). The DNA for the CDR3 is TGTGCCAGCAGCTCCACAACCTCCTACGAGCAGTACTTC. Translating gives CASSSTTSYEQYF.

The chain combines TRBV11-3 with TRBJ1-1; a possible D gene is TRBD1 (5 bases). The CDR3 length is 14 residues. CDR1 is SGHNT and CDR2 is YENEEA in the germline V gene. V gave up 1 base and J gave up 4 bases, with 10 bases separating them. The CDR3 bases are TGTGCCAGCAGCTTAGCCGGGACGGGCACTGAAGCTTTCTTT. It codes for CASSLAGTGTEAFF.

V is TRBV6-5 and J is TRBJ2-1; tentatively, D is TRBD1 (5 bases). The CDR3 extends over 16 amino acids. CDR1 is MNHEY, CDR2 SVGAGI, per germline. The V end was cut by 0 bases, the J end by 0 bases, with 9 bases between. The CDR3 loop reads CASSYSKGFSYNEQFF. The CDR3 DNA follows: TGTGCCAGCAGTTACTCGAAGGGGTTCTCCTACAATGAGCAGTTCTTC.

The J gene is TRBJ2-7, the V gene TRBV5-8; TRBD2 agrees at 11 bases. The V segment lost 2 bases and the J segment 1 base; nucleotides outside the gene matches: 8. This CDR3 contains 17 residues. The germline V gene has CDR1 SGHTS and CDR2 YDEGEE. This chain's CDR3 is CASSLASGGFGSYEQYF. In nucleotides, the CDR3 is TGTGCCAGCAGCTTAGCTAGCGGGGGGTTTGGGTCCTACGAGCAGTACTTC.

V usage is TRBV6-5 and J usage is TRBJ1-2; D gene uncertain. Germline loops: CDR1 MNHEY, CDR2 SVGAGI. The CDR3 is made up of 13 amino acids. V dropped 6 bases and J dropped 5 bases, with 13 bases sitting between them. Here the CDR3 reads CASSLRPRYGYTF. CDR3 in DNA: TGTGCCAGCAGCCTACGACCCCGGTATGGCTACACCTTC.